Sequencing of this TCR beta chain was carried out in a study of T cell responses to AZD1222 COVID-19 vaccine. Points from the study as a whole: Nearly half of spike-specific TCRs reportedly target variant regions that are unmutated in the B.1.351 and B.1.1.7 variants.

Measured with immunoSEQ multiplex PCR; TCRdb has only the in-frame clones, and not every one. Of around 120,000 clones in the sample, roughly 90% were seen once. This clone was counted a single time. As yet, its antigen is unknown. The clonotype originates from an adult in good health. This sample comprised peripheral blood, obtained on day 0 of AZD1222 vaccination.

The CDR3 bases are TGTGCCAGCAACCTACGGGACAGTAATGAAAAACTGTTTTTT. It is translated as CASNLRDSNEKLFF. The chain carries TRBV5-4 and TRBJ1-4, with 7 nucleotides matching TRBD1. This CDR3 is 14 amino acids long. The germline V gene has CDR1 SGHNT and CDR2 YYREEE (reference sequence). With 6 bases clipped from V and 4 bases from J, the junction kept 6 bases outside the gene matches.